This T cell receptor (beta chain) derives from a study of T cell repertoires in cytomegalovirus infection. At least ten counts were recorded for this clonotype. One entry per CDR3 protein, called by TCRdb with MiXCR from the reads. The sample lists approximately 190,000 distinct CDR3 sequences, 7.5% to 10% occurring once. Germline V gives CDR1 MNHEY, CDR2 SMNVEV (reference sequence). Trimming took 5 bases from V and 1 from J, leaving 15 bases between them. CDR3 size: 16 residues. The J gene is TRBJ2-1, the V gene TRBV27, with a tentative D call TRBD2 (6 bases). This TCR was sampled from a human donor in good health (CMV status not recorded). Some clones in this sample may be carry-over from other donors' samples. Input material: PBMCs. The CDR3 is CASSPHASASYNEQFF. DNA for the CDR3: TGTGCCAGCAGTCCGCACGCTAGCGCTTCCTACAATGAGCAGTTCTTC.